This T cell receptor (beta chain) was found in a study of CD8+ T cells in alopecia areata. Study-level information: By percentage of affected scalp area, the severity of treated patients was scored. Whole-study findings and limits: Unlike in mice, where it was clearer, TCR sharing across patients was less clear, possibly HLA-related. A large proportion of expanded lesional clones were detected persisting in scalp and blood during tofacitinib.

Trimming cost V 3 bases and J 2 bases, with 17 bases left between them. Germline assignment: CDR1 SGHDN and CDR2 FVKESK. The CDR3 extends over 16 amino acids. Notes on this clone: The antigen remains unidentified.

RNA was isolated and reverse transcribed to cDNA, the sequencing template. Libraries were prepared by immunoSEQ multiplex PCR; TCRdb keeps only in-frame clonotypes and omits some of them. Among 200,000 to 250,000 clones, less than 50% were seen once, and the ten largest hold 2% to 3%. Indicated treatment: oral pan-JAK inhibitor, 5-10 mg twice daily. This TCR was recovered from a human donor with alopecia areata. The V and J genes are TRBV14 and TRBJ2-7; tentatively, D is TRBD1 or TRBD2 (5 bases each). The material was CD4+ T cells sorted from blood, obtained at approximately week 37, from a patient treated with tofacitinib. The CDR3 is CASSQLRGTGTYEQYF. CDR3 DNA: TGTGCCAGCAGCCAGCTCAGAGGGACGGGGACCTACGAGCAGTACTTC.